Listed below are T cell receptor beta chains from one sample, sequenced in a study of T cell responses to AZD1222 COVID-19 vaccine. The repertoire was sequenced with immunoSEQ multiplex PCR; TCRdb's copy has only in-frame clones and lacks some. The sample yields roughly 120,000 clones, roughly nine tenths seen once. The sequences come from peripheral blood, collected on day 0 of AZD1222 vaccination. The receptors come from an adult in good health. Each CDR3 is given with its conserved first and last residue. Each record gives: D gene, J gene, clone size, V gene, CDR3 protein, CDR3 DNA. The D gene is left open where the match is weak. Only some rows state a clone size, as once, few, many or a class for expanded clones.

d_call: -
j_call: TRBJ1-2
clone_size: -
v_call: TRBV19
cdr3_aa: CASTPNWDTANYGYTF
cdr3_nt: TGTGCCAGTACCCCAAATTGGGACACTGCTAACTATGGCTACACCTTC

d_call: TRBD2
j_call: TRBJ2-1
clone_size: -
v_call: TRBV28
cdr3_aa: CASSFWTSGTLNEQFF
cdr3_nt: TGTGCCAGCAGTTTCTGGACTAGCGGGACGCTCAATGAGCAGTTCTTC

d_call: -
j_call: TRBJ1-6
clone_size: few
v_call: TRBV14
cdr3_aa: CASSPGPGYYNSPLHF
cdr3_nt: TGTGCCAGCAGTCCGGGCCCGGGATACTATAATTCACCCCTCCACTTT

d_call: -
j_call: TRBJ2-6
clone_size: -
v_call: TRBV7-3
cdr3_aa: CASSPLGANVLTF
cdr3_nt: TGTGCCAGCAGCCCCCTAGGGGCCAACGTCCTGACTTTC

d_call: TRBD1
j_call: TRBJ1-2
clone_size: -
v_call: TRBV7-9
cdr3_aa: CASSLNRGLSYGYTF
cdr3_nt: TGTGCCAGCAGCTTAAACAGGGGACTTTCCTATGGCTACACCTTC

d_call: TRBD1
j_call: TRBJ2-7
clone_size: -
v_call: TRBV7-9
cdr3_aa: CASSLGGTGHEQYF
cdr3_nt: TGTGCCAGCAGCTTAGGTGGGACAGGGCACGAGCAGTACTTC

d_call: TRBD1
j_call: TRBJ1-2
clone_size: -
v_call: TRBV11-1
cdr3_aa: CASSFNGQGAWGYTF
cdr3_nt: TGTGCCAGCAGCTTCAACGGACAGGGGGCTTGGGGCTACACCTTC

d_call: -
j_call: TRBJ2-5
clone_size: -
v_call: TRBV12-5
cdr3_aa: CASGLRAEETQYF
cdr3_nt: TGTGCTAGTGGTTTGAGGGCAGAAGAGACCCAGTACTTC

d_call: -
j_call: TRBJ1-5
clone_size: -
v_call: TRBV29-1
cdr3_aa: CSVAIGGDSNQPQHF
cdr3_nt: TGCAGCGTTGCCATTGGGGGTGATAGCAATCAGCCCCAGCATTTT

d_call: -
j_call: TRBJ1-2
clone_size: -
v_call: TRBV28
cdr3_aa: CASSDGGFTNYGYTF
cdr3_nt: TGTGCCAGCAGTGACGGGGGTTTTACTAACTATGGCTACACCTTC

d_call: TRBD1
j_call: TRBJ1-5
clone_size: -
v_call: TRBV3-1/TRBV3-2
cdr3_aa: CASSHGTGGLGNQPQHF
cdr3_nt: TGTGCCAGCAGCCACGGGACAGGGGGCTTGGGCAATCAGCCCCAGCATTTT

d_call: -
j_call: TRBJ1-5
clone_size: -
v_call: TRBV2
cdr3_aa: CASGKTRGPQSQPQHF
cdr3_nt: TGTGCCAGCGGCAAGACTAGGGGCCCCCAGAGTCAGCCCCAGCATTTT

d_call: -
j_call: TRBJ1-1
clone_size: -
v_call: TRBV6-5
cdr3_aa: CASSSEGRGWTEAFF
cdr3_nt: TGTGCCAGCAGTTCCGAGGGAAGGGGATGGACTGAAGCTTTCTTT

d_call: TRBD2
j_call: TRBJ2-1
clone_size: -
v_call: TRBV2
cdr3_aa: CASSEVVASGRRRSNNEQFF
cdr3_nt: TGTGCCAGCAGTGAAGTAGTGGCTAGCGGGAGGAGGAGGTCTAACAATGAGCAGTTCTTC

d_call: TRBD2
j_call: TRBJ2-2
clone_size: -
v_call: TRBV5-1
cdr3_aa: CASSPMTSRELFF
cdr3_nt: TGCGCCAGCAGCCCAATGACTAGCCGGGAGCTGTTTTTT

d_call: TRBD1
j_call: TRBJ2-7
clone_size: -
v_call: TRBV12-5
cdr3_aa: CASGLDMTGKQYF
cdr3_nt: TGTGCTAGTGGTTTGGATATGACAGGGAAGCAGTACTTC

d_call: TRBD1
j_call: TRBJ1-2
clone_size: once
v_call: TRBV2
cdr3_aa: CASILDRGHGYTF
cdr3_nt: TGTGCCAGCATCCTGGACAGGGGGCATGGCTACACCTTC

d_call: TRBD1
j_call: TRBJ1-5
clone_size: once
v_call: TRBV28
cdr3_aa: CASSFNPSTGVTNQPQHF
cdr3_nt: TGTGCCAGCAGTTTTAACCCCTCGACAGGGGTAACAAATCAGCCCCAGCATTTT

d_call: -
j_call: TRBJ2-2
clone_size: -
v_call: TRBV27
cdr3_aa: CASSLGRANTGELFF
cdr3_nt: TGTGCCAGCAGTTTAGGCAGGGCCAACACCGGGGAGCTGTTTTTT

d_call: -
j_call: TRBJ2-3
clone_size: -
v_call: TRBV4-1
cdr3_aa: CASSQDVADTQYF
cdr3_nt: TGCGCCAGCAGCCAAGATGTAGCGGATACGCAGTATTTT

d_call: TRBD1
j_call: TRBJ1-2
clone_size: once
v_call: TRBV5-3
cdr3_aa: CARSLASSSGRGRGAYGYTF
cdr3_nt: TGTGCCAGAAGCTTGGCCTCGTCGTCCGGCAGGGGGCGGGGGGCCTATGGCTACACCTTC

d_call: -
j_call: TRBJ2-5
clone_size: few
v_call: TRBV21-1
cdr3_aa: CASSKDYQYQETQYF
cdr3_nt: TGTGCCAGCAGCAAGGACTATCAGTACCAAGAGACCCAGTACTTC

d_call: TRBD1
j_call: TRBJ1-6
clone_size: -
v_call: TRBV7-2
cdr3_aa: CASSTWTGANSPLHF
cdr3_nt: TGTGCCAGCAGCACCTGGACAGGGGCGAATTCACCCCTCCACTTT

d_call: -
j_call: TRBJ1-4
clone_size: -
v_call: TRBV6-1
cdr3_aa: CASSERGERNEKLFF
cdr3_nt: TGTGCCAGCAGTGAAAGAGGGGAGCGCAATGAAAAACTGTTTTTT

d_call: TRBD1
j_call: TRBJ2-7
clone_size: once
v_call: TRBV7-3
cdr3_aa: CASSPGTGPYEQYF
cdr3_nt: TGTGCCAGCAGCCCAGGGACAGGGCCCTACGAGCAGTACTTC

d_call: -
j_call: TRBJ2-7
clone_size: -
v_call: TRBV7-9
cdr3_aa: CASSSVTTGRVYEQYF
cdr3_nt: TGTGCCAGCAGCTCAGTAACCACAGGGCGAGTCTACGAGCAGTACTTC

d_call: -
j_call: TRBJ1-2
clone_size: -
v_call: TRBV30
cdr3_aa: CAWMGGLAYGYTF
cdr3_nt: TGTGCCTGGATGGGGGGTCTGGCCTATGGCTACACCTTC

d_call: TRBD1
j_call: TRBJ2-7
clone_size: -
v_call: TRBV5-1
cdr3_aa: CASSLAGQGLGEQYF
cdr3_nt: TGCGCCAGCAGCTTGGCGGGACAGGGGCTTGGTGAGCAGTACTTC

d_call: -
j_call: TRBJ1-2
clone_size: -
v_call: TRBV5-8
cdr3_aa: CASSLQINYGYTF
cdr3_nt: TGTGCCAGCAGCCTCCAGATTAACTATGGCTACACCTTC

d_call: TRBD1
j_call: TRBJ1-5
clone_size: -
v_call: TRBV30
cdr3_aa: CAWSKGASGVNQPQHF
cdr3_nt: TGTGCCTGGAGTAAGGGGGCGTCAGGGGTCAATCAGCCCCAGCATTTT

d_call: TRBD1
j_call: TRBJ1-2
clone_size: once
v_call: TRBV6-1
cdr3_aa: CASSETSTGLLGGYTF
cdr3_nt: TGTGCCAGCAGTGAGACCTCGACAGGGCTATTAGGTGGCTACACCTTC

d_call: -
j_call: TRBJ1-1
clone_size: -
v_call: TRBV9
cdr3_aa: CASSVGTLNTEAFF
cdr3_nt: TGTGCCAGCAGCGTCGGGACACTGAACACTGAAGCTTTCTTT